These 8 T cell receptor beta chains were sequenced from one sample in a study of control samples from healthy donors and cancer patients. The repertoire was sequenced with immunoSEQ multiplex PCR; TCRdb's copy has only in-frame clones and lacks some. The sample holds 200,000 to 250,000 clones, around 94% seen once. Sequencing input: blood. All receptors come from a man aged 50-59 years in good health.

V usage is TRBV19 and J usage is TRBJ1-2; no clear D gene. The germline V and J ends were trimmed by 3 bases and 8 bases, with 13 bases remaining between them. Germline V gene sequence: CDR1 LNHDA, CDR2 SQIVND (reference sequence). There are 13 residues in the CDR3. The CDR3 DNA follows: TGTGCCAGTAGTATTGGCACAAATACGGGCTACACCTTC. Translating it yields CASSIGTNTGYTF.

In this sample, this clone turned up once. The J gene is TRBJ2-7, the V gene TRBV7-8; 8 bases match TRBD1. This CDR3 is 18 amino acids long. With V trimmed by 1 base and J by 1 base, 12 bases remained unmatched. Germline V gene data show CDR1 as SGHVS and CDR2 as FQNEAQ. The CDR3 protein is CASSLEKGDRTFSYEQYF. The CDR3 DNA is TGTGCCAGCAGCTTAGAAAAGGGGGACAGGACCTTTTCCTACGAGCAGTACTTC.

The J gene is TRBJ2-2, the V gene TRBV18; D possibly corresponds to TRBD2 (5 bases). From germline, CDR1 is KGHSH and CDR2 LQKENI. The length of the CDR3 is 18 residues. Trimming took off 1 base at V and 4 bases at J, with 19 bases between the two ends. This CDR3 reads CASSPLPRTDSSTGELFF. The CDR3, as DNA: TGTGCCAGCTCACCACTACCTCGGACTGACTCGAGCACCGGGGAGCTGTTTTTT.

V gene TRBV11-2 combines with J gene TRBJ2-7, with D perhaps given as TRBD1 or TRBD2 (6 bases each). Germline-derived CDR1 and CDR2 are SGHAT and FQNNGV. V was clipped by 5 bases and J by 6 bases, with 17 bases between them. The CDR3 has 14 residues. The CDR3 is CASSVQSGASEQYF. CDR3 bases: TGTGCCAGCAGCGTCCAATCGGGGGCCAGCGAGCAGTACTTC. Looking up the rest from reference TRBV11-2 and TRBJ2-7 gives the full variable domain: EAGVAQSPRYKIIEKRQSVAFWCNPISGHATLYWYQQILGQGPKLLIQFQNNGVVDDSQLPKDRFSAERLKGVDSTLKIQPAKLEDSAVYLCASSVQSGASEQYFGPGTRLTVT.

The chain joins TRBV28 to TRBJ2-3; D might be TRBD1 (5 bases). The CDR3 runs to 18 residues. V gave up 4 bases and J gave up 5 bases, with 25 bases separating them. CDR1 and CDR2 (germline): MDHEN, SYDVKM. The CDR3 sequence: CASSSPNGARSSEDTQYF. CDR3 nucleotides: TGTGCCAGCAGTTCCCCCAATGGGGCGCGATCATCGGAAGATACGCAGTATTTT.

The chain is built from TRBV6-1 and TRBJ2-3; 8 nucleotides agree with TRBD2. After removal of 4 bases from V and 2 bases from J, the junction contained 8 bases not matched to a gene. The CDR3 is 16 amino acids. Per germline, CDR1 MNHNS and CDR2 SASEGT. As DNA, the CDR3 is TGTGCCAGCAGTGCCCGATCACTAGCGGACACAGATACGCAGTATTTT. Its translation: CASSARSLADTDTQYF.

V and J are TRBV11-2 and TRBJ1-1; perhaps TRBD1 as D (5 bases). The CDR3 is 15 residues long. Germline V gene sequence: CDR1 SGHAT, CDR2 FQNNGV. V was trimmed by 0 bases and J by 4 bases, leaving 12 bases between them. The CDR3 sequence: CASSLDRQGGTEAFF. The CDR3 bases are TGTGCCAGCAGCTTAGATCGGCAGGGTGGCACTGAAGCTTTCTTT.

CDR3 nucleotide sequence: TGTGCCAGTCTGCACGGAACCCACTACGAGCAGTACGTC. This codes for CASLHGTHYEQYV. This chain joins TRBV19 and TRBJ2-7; D gene unclear. Per the germline V gene, CDR1 is LNHDA and CDR2 is SQIVND (reference sequence). There are 13 residues in the CDR3. Trimming took off 8 bases at V and 3 bases at J, with 14 bases between the two ends.